These 14 T cell receptor beta chains were all obtained from the same sample, sequenced in a study of shared clonotypes between healthy human individuals. Libraries were prepared by immunoSEQ multiplex PCR; TCRdb keeps only in-frame clonotypes and omits some of them. This table holds about 380,000 clones, roughly 96% found once. The sample was memory CD8+ T cells sorted from blood. Described subset: CD45RO+ cells pooled with CCR7-negative TemRA cells. Receptors were obtained from a young man in good health.

The chain combines TRBV4-1 with TRBJ2-3, with D tentatively TRBD2 (6 bases). Germline-derived CDR1 and CDR2 are MGHRA and YSYEKL. The CDR3 is made up of 13 amino acids. V was pared by 8 bases and J by 1 base, with 10 bases between. The CDR3: CASGPSGTDTQYF. As DNA, the CDR3 is TGCGCCAGCGGGCCTAGCGGCACAGATACGCAGTATTTT.

This chain joins TRBV19 and TRBJ2-7; TRBD1 or TRBD2 may be the D gene (5 bases each). This CDR3 is 14 amino acids long. From germline, CDR1 is LNHDA and CDR2 SQIVND (reference sequence). V shed 6 bases and J shed 2 bases, with 14 bases lying between them. Written as DNA, the CDR3 is TGTGCCAGTAGGGGGGACGGGGATCCCTACGAGCAGTACTTC. Protein: CASRGDGDPYEQYF.

In its sample, this clone was seen a few times. The chain links TRBV5-1 to TRBJ1-2; D is unresolved. The germline V and J ends were trimmed by 0 bases and 2 bases, with 2 bases remaining between them. CDR1 and CDR2 (germline): SGHRS, YFSETQ. The CDR3 spans 12 residues. CDR3 in amino acids: CASSLDNYGYTF. In DNA form, the CDR3 reads TGCGCCAGCAGCTTGGACAACTATGGCTACACCTTC.

V is TRBV7-6 and J is TRBJ2-1; weak D call: TRBD2 (7 bases). The germline gives CDR1 SGHVS, CDR2 FNYEAQ. V lost 5 bases to trimming and J lost 6 bases, with 20 bases between them. The CDR3 consists of 16 residues. The CDR3 nucleotides read TGTGCCAGCAGCCCTGGCAAGGGAGGGGGAATCAATGAGCAGTTCTTC. Translating gives CASSPGKGGGINEQFF.

The rearrangement joins TRBV29-1 to TRBJ2-7, with 13 bases lining up with TRBD2. The germline V gene encodes CDR1 SQVTM and CDR2 ANQGSEA. The CDR3 runs to 16 residues. V shed 5 bases and J 2 bases; nucleotides not matched to a gene: 9. CDR3: CSVQGLAGEEAYEQYF. In DNA, the CDR3 is TGCAGCGTTCAAGGACTAGCGGGAGAAGAGGCCTACGAGCAGTACTTC.

The chain carries TRBV7-8 and TRBJ2-1; 7 nucleotides line up with TRBD2. Per germline, CDR1 SGHVS and CDR2 FQNEAQ. V shed 1 base and J 6 bases; nucleotides not matched to a gene: 12. The CDR3 is 17 amino acids. CDR3 nucleotide sequence: TGTGCCAGCAGCTTAGTGGCCCTAGCGGTGTCTCCCAATGAGCAGTTCTTC. Protein: CASSLVALAVSPNEQFF.

DNA for the CDR3: TGTGCCAGCAGCCCCGGCTTCGTGGCGGCCGGGGAGCTGTTTTTT. Protein product: CASSPGFVAAGELFF. This chain joins TRBV9 and TRBJ2-2, with unresolved D. The CDR3 totals 15 residues. Per the germline V gene, CDR1 is SGDLS and CDR2 is YYNGEE. Trimming removed 4 bases at V and 6 bases at J, with 16 bases between.

The chain uses TRBV6-5 and TRBJ2-2; TRBD2 matches at 10 bases. The CDR3 spans 14 residues. The V gene end was trimmed by 5 bases and the J gene end by 4 bases; junction bases not matched to a gene: 1. CDR1 and CDR2 from the germline V gene are MNHEY and SVGAGI. The CDR3 bases are TGTGCCAGCAGTCCTAGCGGGAGCACCGGGGAGCTGTTTTTT. Its protein is CASSPSGSTGELFF.

This clone appeared once. The chain recombines TRBV27 with TRBJ2-2; no definite D call. The CDR3 totals 11 residues. The germline V gene encodes CDR1 MNHEY and CDR2 SMNVEV (reference sequence). Trimming removed 6 bases from V and 5 bases from J, with 4 bases in between. In DNA form, the CDR3 reads TGTGCCAGCAGCAGGACCGGGGAGCTGTTTTTT. It translates to CASSRTGELFF.

As concerns this clone: The same CDR3 arises from other DNA sequences in this sample as well. The chain links TRBV11-2 to TRBJ2-3; D is unclear. The germline V gene encodes CDR1 SGHAT and CDR2 FQNNGV. The V end lost 1 base, the J end lost 0 bases, and 2 bases lay between the germline ends. This CDR3 comprises 13 residues. Here the CDR3 DNA reads TGTGCCAGCAGCTTAGCAAGCACAGATACGCAGTATTTT. Translation gives CASSLASTDTQYF.

V gene TRBV6-5 combines with J gene TRBJ2-1; 10 positions match TRBD1. There are 15 residues in the CDR3. The germline CDR1 and CDR2 sequences are MNHEY and SVGAGI. Trimming took 2 bases from V and 10 from J; bases not matched to a gene: 8. The CDR3 reads CASSYKGTGAGEQFF. Here the CDR3 DNA reads TGTGCCAGCAGTTACAAAGGGACAGGGGCTGGGGAGCAGTTCTTC.

This clone was seen a single time. The chain joins TRBV11-2 to TRBJ2-5; D is uncertain. Germline assignment: CDR1 SGHAT and CDR2 FQNNGV. The CDR3 contains 14 residues. The V and J ends lost 3 bases and 5 bases respectively, with 13 bases between them. CDR3: CASSLKMRMETQYF. CDR3 sequence (DNA): TGTGCCAGCAGCTTGAAGATGAGGATGGAGACCCAGTACTTC. The full variable domain, in which reference TRBV11-2 and TRBJ2-5 provide the parts outside the CDR3, is EAGVAQSPRYKIIEKRQSVAFWCNPISGHATLYWYQQILGQGPKLLIQFQNNGVVDDSQLPKDRFSAERLKGVDSTLKIQPAKLEDSAVYLCASSLKMRMETQYFGPGTRLLVL.

In regard to this clone: Other DNA sequences from this sample encode an identical CDR3 as well. The chain carries TRBV9 and TRBJ2-7; possibly TRBD2 for D (5 bases). The CDR3 totals 15 residues. V lost 0 bases, J lost 0 bases, and 10 bases lay in between. The germline gives CDR1 SGDLS, CDR2 YYNGEE. Written as DNA, the CDR3 is TGTGCCAGCAGCGTAGGTGGGAGCCTCTCCTACGAGCAGTACTTC. Amino acids: CASSVGGSLSYEQYF.

The chain joins TRBV27 to TRBJ1-5; D unclear. The V gene's germline CDR1 is MNHEY and CDR2 SMNVEV (reference sequence). Between the trimmed V and J ends, which lost 3 bases and 2 bases, there was a span of 8 bases. The CDR3 is 14 amino acids. The CDR3 protein is CASSLGWGNQPQHF. The CDR3 coding sequence is TGTGCCAGCAGTTTGGGATGGGGCAATCAGCCCCAGCATTTT.